This T cell receptor beta chain was recorded in a study of siplizumab effects on memory and regulatory T cells (dated by TCRdb to about 2019). Regarding the complete study: The effect of the anti-CD2 antibody siplizumab on alloreactive T-cell subsets was examined in allogeneic mixed lymphocyte reactions constructed from human PBMCs. Study-wide findings and limitations: Compared with memory T cells, unstimulated naive T cells appeared more diverse, and naive cells seemed to make a substantial contribution to the alloresponse. Roughly 80-95% of proliferating CD4+ or CD8+ clones could not be assigned a naive or memory phenotype. Siplizumab significantly lowered the cumulative frequency of alloreactive sequences that could be traced to unstimulated CD4+ memory T cells. Sequences below about 10^-5 frequency were poorly captured, so only a minor fraction of alloreactive clones could be mapped to unstimulated subsets. Among mappable alloreactive CD4+ clones, an average Treg-derived fraction of about 69% was observed with siplizumab, compared with 26.9% in control reactions. The suppressive function of proliferating Tregs from siplizumab cultures was not functionally confirmed.

Sorted unstimulated T cells and proliferating T cells recovered from mixed lymphocyte reactions underwent TCRbeta CDR3 sequencing. Fresh whole blood from under 13 HLA-typed healthy donors was used as the source from which PBMCs were isolated. The library was built by means of the immunoSEQ multiplex PCR assay. The deep sequencing platform assayed 90,000 to 100,000 TCR templates per sample. Genomic DNA extracted from sorted T cells was used for TCRbeta CDR3 sequencing. In the paper's pipeline: The R programming language was used for clonal analysis of TCRbeta CDR3 data. Unstimulated samples were compared with post-reaction CFSE-low samples to define alloreactive CD4+ and CD8+ clones. Regulatory or non-regulatory origin of alloreactive CD4+ clones was assigned by matching sequences to the sorted unstimulated Treg and non-Treg repertoires. The immuneACCESS repertoire file appears here via TCRdb, limited to in-frame rearrangements. These files lack a portion of the clones; in checked studies, under half of the deficit traces to unresolved V genes, and the cause of the others is not known. The V and J calls and clone size were taken over from that table, and D and trimming were inferred from the DNA. In this sample the table shows 85,000 to 90,000 clones, over 80% of which occur a single time. The biggest ten clones account for about 15% of the sample.

A single count supports this clone. Its antigen is unknown. Per-base quality was not reported, and no clone a single base away is much larger than it. The sample taken for sequencing was CD4+ T cells sorted from blood. The sequence derives from a human donor in good health.

Here is the DNA: TGTGCCAGCCAGAGCGGGAGCCCCTACAATGAGCAGTTCTTC. Its protein product is CASQSGSPYNEQFF. The receptor chain draws on TRBV7-8 and TRBJ2-1, and 8 junctional nucleotides match TRBD2. Measured from the cysteine to the phenylalanine, the CDR3 is 14 residues long. The read is trimmed to its CDR3 DNA, 42 bases read in frame from base 1. The germline V gene specifies SGHVS as CDR1 and FQNEAQ as CDR2. V has 8 bases trimmed and J has 2 bases trimmed; junction bases matching no gene number 5.